This T cell receptor beta chain was sequenced during a study of blood T cell repertoires in COVID-19. Study-level background: From the United States, Italy and Spain came samples of acute and convalescent COVID-19.

The CDR3 consists of 15 residues. Germline assignment: CDR1 LGHNA and CDR2 YNFKEQ. The ends lost 1 base at V and 13 bases at J; junction bases unmatched: 10. How the authors handled the data: Reference gene primer amplification in the assay estimated nucleated cell counts. The assay was immunoSEQ multiplex PCR, and TCRdb's table has in-frame clones only and misses some. V, J and clone size are those of that table, while D and trimming were read from the DNA. The sample lists 250,000 or so clones, approximately 86% occurring once. This clone was seen a handful of times. J is TRBJ1-6 and V is TRBV4-2, with TRBD1 matching over 7 bases. Sequencing used peripheral blood. The source of this sequence is a human donor in a cohort sampled during active COVID-19. The CDR3 sequence is CASSQGDSPWAPLHF. The CDR3 DNA sequence: TGTGCCAGCAGCCAAGGGGACAGCCCGTGGGCGCCCCTCCACTTT.